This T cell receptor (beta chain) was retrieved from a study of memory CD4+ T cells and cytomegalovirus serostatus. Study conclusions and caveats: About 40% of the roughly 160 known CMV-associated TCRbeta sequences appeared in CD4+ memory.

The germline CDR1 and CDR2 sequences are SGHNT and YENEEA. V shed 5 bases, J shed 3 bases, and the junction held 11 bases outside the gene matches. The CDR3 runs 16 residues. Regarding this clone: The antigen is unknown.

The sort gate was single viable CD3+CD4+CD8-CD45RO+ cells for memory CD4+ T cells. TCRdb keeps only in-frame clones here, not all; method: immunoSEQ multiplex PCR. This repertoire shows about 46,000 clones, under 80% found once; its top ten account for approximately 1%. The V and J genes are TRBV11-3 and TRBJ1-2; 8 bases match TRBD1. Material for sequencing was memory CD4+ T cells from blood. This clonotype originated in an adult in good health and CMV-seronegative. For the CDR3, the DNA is TGTGCCAGCAGCCTACAAACTCCGACAGGGGACTATGGCTACACCTTC. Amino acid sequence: CASSLQTPTGDYGYTF.